The text below deals with one T cell receptor (beta chain). The source of the sample is a study of cytomegalovirus exposure and HLA in healthy donors. Some clones are missing from TCRdb's copy, which holds only in-frame ones; the method was immunoSEQ multiplex PCR. The table lists 35,000 to 55,000 clones, under 95% of them singletons. Trimming pared 2 bases from V and 1 base from J, leaving 12 bases between. The CDR3 is made up of 15 amino acids. CDR1 is SGHTA, CDR2 FQGNSA, per germline. Sequences were obtained from PBMCs. This chain links TRBV7-2 with TRBJ2-7, with a possible D match to TRBD1 (5 bases). The receptor was derived from a woman under 30 in good health and CMV-seronegative. The CDR3 DNA reads as TGTGCCAGCAGCTTATCAGTGACAGCGTCCTACGAGCAGTACTTC. This encodes CASSLSVTASYEQYF.